A selection of T cell receptor beta chains follows, all from one sample in a study of OX40 agonist ivuxolimab in advanced cancers. Measured with immunoSEQ multiplex PCR; TCRdb has only the in-frame clones, and not every one. The table has approximately 15,000 clones, just under 80% seen once. The input for sequencing was CD4+ or CD8+ T cells sorted from blood, taken in a trial of the OX40 agonist ivuxolimab. The origin of the receptors is an adult with an advanced solid tumor such as melanoma, head and neck, liver or kidney cancer. Both conserved end residues are part of each CDR3. The order of the fields is clone size, D gene, V gene, J gene, CDR3 protein, CDR3 DNA. The D gene is left open where the match is weak. Clone size appears in some rows only: once, few, many, or a class for an expanded clone.

NA	NA	TRBV13	TRBJ2-5	CASSLGLRQREETQYF	TGTGCCAGCAGCTTAGGGCTGAGACAACGAGAAGAGACCCAGTACTTC
NA	TRBD2	TRBV5-1	TRBJ2-7	CASSLVTSGSYEQYF	TGCGCCAGCAGCTTGGTAACTAGCGGCTCCTACGAGCAGTACTTC
NA	TRBD2	TRBV11-3	TRBJ2-7	CASSSRTSGGSYEQYF	TGTGCCAGCAGCTCCCGGACTAGCGGGGGCTCCTACGAGCAGTACTTC
NA	NA	TRBV2	TRBJ2-3	CASRHYPTDTQYF	TGTGCCAGCAGACACTACCCCACAGATACGCAGTATTTT
once	TRBD1	TRBV5-5	TRBJ1-2	CASSSPGQPSYTF	TGTGCCAGCAGCTCCCCGGGACAGCCGAGCTACACCTTC
NA	NA	TRBV5-1	TRBJ2-5	CASSPRGGETQYF	TGCGCCAGCAGCCCTAGGGGGGGGGAGACCCAGTACTTC
once	TRBD2	TRBV9	TRBJ2-4	CASSPWELAGGEVAKNIQYF	TGTGCCAGCAGCCCCTGGGAACTAGCGGGAGGGGAGGTAGCCAAAAACATTCAGTACTTC
NA	TRBD2	TRBV30	TRBJ2-1	CAWSVRGGSVNEQFF	TGTGCCTGGAGTGTACGGGGGGGGAGCGTCAATGAGCAGTTCTTC
once	TRBD1	TRBV5-4	TRBJ1-2	CASTKGANYGYTF	TGTGCCAGCACAAAGGGGGCGAACTATGGCTACACCTTC
NA	NA	TRBV7-6	TRBJ2-7	CASSLAGGRYEQYF	TGTGCCAGCAGCTTAGCTGGGGGACGGTACGAGCAGTACTTC
NA	NA	TRBV9	TRBJ2-1	CASSVVGSPYNEQFF	TGTGCCAGCAGCGTAGTAGGGAGTCCCTACAATGAGCAGTTCTTC
NA	NA	TRBV29-1	TRBJ2-7	CSVGTGVTYEQYF	TGCAGCGTTGGAACCGGGGTTACCTACGAGCAGTACTTC
NA	NA	TRBV20-1	TRBJ2-1	CSASKGIEQFF	TGCAGTGCTAGTAAGGGGATTGAGCAGTTCTTC
NA	TRBD1	TRBV19	TRBJ1-5	CASSIVIGTGLQPQHF	TGTGCCAGTAGTATAGTTATCGGGACAGGGCTTCAGCCCCAGCATTTT
once	NA	TRBV9	TRBJ1-4	CARDGGGPLEKLFF	TGTGCCAGAGACGGAGGCGGTCCCCTTGAAAAACTGTTTTTT
NA	NA	TRBV27	TRBJ2-2	CASSYKNTGELFF	TGTGCCAGCAGTTACAAGAACACCGGGGAGCTGTTTTTT
NA	NA	TRBV19	TRBJ2-7	CATGAATGSYEQYF	TGTGCCACCGGGGCTGCAACCGGGTCCTACGAGCAGTACTTC
once	TRBD2	TRBV11-3	TRBJ2-7	CASSQEGTSGTYEQYF	TGTGCCAGCAGCCAAGAAGGGACTAGCGGAACCTACGAGCAGTACTTC
NA	NA	TRBV15	TRBJ1-1	CATSMDRGDTEAFF	TGTGCCACCAGCATGGACAGAGGGGACACTGAAGCTTTCTTT
once	NA	TRBV27	TRBJ2-7	CASRGSGYEQYF	TGTGCCAGCAGAGGGTCAGGGTACGAGCAGTACTTC
once	NA	TRBV9	TRBJ2-7	CASSATSRRVRGGTAVREQYF	TGTGCCAGCAGCGCCACCTCCCGCCGGGTCAGGGGAGGAACGGCGGTTCGCGAGCAGTACTTC
NA	TRBD2	TRBV7-8	TRBJ2-5	CASSDAARLAGETQYF	TGTGCCAGCAGCGACGCCGCGAGACTAGCAGGAGAGACCCAGTACTTC
once	NA	TRBV7-6	TRBJ1-1	CASSAGAYTEAFF	TGTGCCAGCAGCGCCGGGGCGTACACTGAAGCTTTCTTT
NA	NA	TRBV9	TRBJ2-4	CASSAGTGNIQYF	TGTGCCAGCAGCGCGGGGACTGGGAACATTCAGTACTTC
NA	TRBD1	TRBV19	TRBJ1-1	CASSWTGAEAFF	TGTGCCAGTAGTTGGACAGGGGCTGAAGCTTTCTTT
NA	NA	TRBV5-4	TRBJ2-7	CASSSGPGITYEQYF	TGTGCCAGCAGCAGTGGGCCAGGGATTACCTACGAGCAGTACTTC
NA	NA	TRBV13	TRBJ2-1	CASSLGLSSYNEQFF	TGTGCCAGCAGCTTGGGGCTTAGCTCCTACAATGAGCAGTTCTTC
NA	TRBD2	TRBV13	TRBJ2-7	CASSLEAGGPLYEQYF	TGTGCCAGCAGCCTCGAGGCGGGAGGGCCCCTCTACGAGCAGTACTTC
few	NA	TRBV19	TRBJ1-3	CASSIWSPAHSGNTIYF	TGTGCCAGTAGTATCTGGTCTCCGGCCCACTCTGGAAACACCATATATTTT
NA	TRBD1	TRBV7-9	TRBJ1-2	CASSAVGTGVYGYTF	TGTGCCAGCAGCGCCGTGGGGACAGGGGTTTATGGCTACACCTTC
NA	NA	TRBV27	TRBJ1-2	CASSDRLLDGYTF	TGTGCCAGCAGCGACAGGCTTTTGGATGGCTACACCTTC
NA	NA	TRBV27	TRBJ2-1	CASSTEGLVAYNEQFF	TGTGCCAGCAGTACCGAGGGGCTTGTTGCCTACAATGAGCAGTTCTTC
NA	TRBD1	TRBV5-4	TRBJ2-5	CASSLDRGQETQYF	TGTGCCAGCAGCTTGGACAGGGGGCAGGAGACCCAGTACTTC
NA	NA	TRBV7-3	TRBJ1-6	CASSENPTASSYNSPLHF	TGTGCCAGCAGCGAAAACCCCACGGCGAGCTCCTATAATTCACCCCTCCACTTT
few	NA	TRBV6-5	TRBJ2-1	CASHIGGTYNEQFF	TGTGCCAGCCATATCGGGGGCACCTACAATGAGCAGTTCTTC
NA	TRBD2	TRBV11-2	TRBJ2-7	CASSLEMGGLAGIYEQYF	TGTGCCAGCAGCTTAGAGATGGGGGGGCTAGCGGGAATCTACGAGCAGTACTTC
once	TRBD2	TRBV4-2	TRBJ2-7	CASSQEASGGHSYEQYF	TGTGCCAGCAGCCAGGAGGCTAGCGGGGGGCACTCCTACGAGCAGTACTTC
NA	NA	TRBV5-1	TRBJ2-5	CASSLEGLSQETQYF	TGCGCCAGCAGCTTGGAGGGGCTCAGCCAAGAGACCCAGTACTTC
NA	TRBD2	TRBV9	TRBJ2-3	CASSVVGLAADTQYF	TGTGCCAGCAGCGTAGTTGGACTAGCAGCAGATACGCAGTATTTT
NA	NA	TRBV30	TRBJ2-7	CAWADRFDYEQYF	TGTGCCTGGGCGGACCGATTTGATTACGAGCAGTACTTC
NA	NA	TRBV28	TRBJ2-6	CASSITQGSGGDSGANVLTF	TGTGCCAGCAGCATAACCCAGGGTTCGGGTGGGGACTCTGGGGCCAACGTCCTGACTTTC
NA	NA	TRBV11-2	TRBJ2-7	CASSPRGANEQYF	TGTGCCAGCAGCCCCCGGGGGGCAAACGAGCAGTACTTC
few	TRBD2	TRBV5-5	TRBJ2-5	CASSLELAGGRETQYF	TGTGCCAGCAGCTTGGAGCTAGCGGGGGGGCGTGAGACCCAGTACTTC
NA	NA	TRBV6-6	TRBJ2-7	CASSYSDEQYF	TGTGCCAGCAGTTACTCGGACGAGCAGTACTTC
NA	NA	TRBV9	TRBJ2-3	CASSVEGAPAGADTQYF	TGTGCCAGCAGCGTAGAGGGGGCCCCAGCGGGAGCAGATACGCAGTATTTT
NA	TRBD2	TRBV5-7	TRBJ2-7	CASSWTSGGAQEQYF	TGTGCCAGCAGCTGGACTAGCGGGGGGGCTCAAGAGCAGTACTTC
once	NA	TRBV7-3	TRBJ2-5	CASSSRVAETQYF	TGTGCCAGCAGCTCGAGGGTCGCGGAGACCCAGTACTTC
NA	NA	TRBV20-1	TRBJ1-2	CSARVTAGYTF	TGCAGTGCTAGAGTGACGGCGGGCTACACCTTC
NA	TRBD2	TRBV9	TRBJ2-3	CASSVVAGGPDTQYF	TGTGCCAGCAGCGTAGTAGCGGGAGGGCCAGATACGCAGTATTTT
NA	NA	TRBV7-6	TRBJ2-3	CASSLLSDTQYF	TGTGCCAGCAGCTTACTGTCAGATACGCAGTATTTT
NA	NA	TRBV5-4	TRBJ2-1	CASSLAVSSEGHNEQFF	TGTGCCAGCAGCTTGGCCGTGTCTAGCGAGGGACACAATGAGCAGTTCTTC
NA	NA	TRBV7-2	TRBJ2-7	CASSPDYSYEQYF	TGTGCCAGCAGCCCGGACTACTCCTACGAGCAGTACTTC
NA	TRBD2	TRBV7-9	TRBJ2-1	CASSARTSVGGEQFF	TGTGCCAGCAGCGCCAGGACTAGCGTTGGGGGTGAGCAGTTCTTC
NA	NA	TRBV9	TRBJ2-5	CASSVDGGGRDFTRTQYF	TGTGCCAGCAGCGTAGATGGGGGGGGCAGGGATTTCACTAGGACCCAGTACTTC
NA	TRBD1	TRBV6-1	TRBJ2-3	CASIEGQGADTQYF	TGTGCCAGCATCGAAGGACAGGGGGCAGATACGCAGTATTTT